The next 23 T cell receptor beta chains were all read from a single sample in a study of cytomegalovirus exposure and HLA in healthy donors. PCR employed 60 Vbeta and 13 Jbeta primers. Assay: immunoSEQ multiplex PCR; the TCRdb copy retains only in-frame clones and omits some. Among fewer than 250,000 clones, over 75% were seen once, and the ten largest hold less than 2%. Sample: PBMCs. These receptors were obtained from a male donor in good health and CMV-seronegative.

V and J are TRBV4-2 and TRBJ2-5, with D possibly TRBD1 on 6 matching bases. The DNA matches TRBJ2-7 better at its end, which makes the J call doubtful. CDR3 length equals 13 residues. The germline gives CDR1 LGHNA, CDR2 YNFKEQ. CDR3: CASTDRSAYEQYF. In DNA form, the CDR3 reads TGTGCCAGCACCGACAGGTCAGCCTACGAGCAGTACTTC.

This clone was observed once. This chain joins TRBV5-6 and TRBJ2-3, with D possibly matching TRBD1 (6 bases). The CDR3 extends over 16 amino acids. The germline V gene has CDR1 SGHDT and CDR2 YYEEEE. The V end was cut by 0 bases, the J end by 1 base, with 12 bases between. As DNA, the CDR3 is TGTGCCAGCAGCTTGGGGGGGCCAGTTGGCACAGATACGCAGTATTTT. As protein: CASSLGGPVGTDTQYF. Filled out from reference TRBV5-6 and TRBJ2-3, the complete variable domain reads DAGVTQSPTHLIKTRGQQVTLRCSPKSGHDTVSWYQQALGQGPQFIFQYYEEEERQRGNFPDRFSGHQFPNYSSELNVNALLLGDSALYLCASSLGGPVGTDTQYFGPGTRLTVL.

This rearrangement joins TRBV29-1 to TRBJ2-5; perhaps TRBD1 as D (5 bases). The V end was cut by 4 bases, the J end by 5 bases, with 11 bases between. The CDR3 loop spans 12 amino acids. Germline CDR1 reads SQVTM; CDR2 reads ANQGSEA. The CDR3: CSVVRGRETQYF. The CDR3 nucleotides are TGCAGCGTTGTAAGGGGAAGGGAGACCCAGTACTTC.

CDR3 DNA: TGTGCCTGGGAACTAGTGAATGAGCAGTTCTTC. It yields the protein CAWELVNEQFF. The chain has TRBV30 and TRBJ2-1, with D maybe TRBD2 (5 bases). Germline V gene sequence: CDR1 GTSNPN, CDR2 SVGIG (reference sequence). This CDR3 region has 11 residues. Trimming removed 5 bases from V and 7 bases from J, with 9 bases in between.

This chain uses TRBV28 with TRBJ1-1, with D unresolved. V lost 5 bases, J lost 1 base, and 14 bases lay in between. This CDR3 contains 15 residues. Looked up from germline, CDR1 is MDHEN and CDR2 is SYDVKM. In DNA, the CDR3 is TGTGCCAGCAGTCCCACTCGGTTATGGAACACTGAAGCTTTCTTT. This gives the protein CASSPTRLWNTEAFF.

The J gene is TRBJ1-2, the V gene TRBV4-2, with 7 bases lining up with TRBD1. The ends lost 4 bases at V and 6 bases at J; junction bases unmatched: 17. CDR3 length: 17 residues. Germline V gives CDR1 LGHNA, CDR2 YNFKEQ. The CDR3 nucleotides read TGTGCCAGCAGCCCTCAACCCGGGACAGAAAGGTTTCATGGCTACACCTTC. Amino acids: CASSPQPGTERFHGYTF.

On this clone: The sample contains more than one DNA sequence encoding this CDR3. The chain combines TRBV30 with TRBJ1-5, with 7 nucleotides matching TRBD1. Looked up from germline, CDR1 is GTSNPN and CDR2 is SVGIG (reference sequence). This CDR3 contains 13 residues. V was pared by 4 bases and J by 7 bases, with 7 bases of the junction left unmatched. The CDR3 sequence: CAWTRTGGQPQHF. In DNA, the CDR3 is TGTGCCTGGACCCGGACAGGTGGACAGCCCCAGCATTTT.

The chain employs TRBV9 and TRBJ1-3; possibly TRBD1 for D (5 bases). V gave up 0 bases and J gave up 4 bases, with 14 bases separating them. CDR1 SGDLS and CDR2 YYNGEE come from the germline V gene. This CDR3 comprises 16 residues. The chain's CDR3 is CASSVDQGKGGNTIYF. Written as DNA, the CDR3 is TGTGCCAGCAGCGTAGATCAGGGTAAAGGGGGAAACACCATATATTTT.

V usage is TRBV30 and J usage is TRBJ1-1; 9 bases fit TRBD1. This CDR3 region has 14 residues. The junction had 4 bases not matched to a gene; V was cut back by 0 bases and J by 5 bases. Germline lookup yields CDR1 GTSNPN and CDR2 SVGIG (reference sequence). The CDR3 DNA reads TGTGCCTGGAGTGTCGGGACAGGGAGGACTGAAGCTTTCTTT. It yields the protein CAWSVGTGRTEAFF.

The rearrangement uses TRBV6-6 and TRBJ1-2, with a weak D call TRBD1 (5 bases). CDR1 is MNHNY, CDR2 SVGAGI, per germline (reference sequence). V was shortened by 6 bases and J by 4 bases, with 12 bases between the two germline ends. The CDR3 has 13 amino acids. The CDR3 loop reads CASRAQETYGYTF. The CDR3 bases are TGTGCCAGCAGGGCACAGGAAACCTATGGCTACACCTTC.

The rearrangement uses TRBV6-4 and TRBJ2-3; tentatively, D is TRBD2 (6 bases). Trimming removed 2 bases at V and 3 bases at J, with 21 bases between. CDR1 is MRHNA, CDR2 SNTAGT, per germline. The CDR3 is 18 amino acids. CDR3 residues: CASSDTRFGRSRTDTQYF. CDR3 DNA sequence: TGTGCCAGCAGTGACACCCGATTTGGGAGGTCGAGGACAGATACGCAGTATTTT.

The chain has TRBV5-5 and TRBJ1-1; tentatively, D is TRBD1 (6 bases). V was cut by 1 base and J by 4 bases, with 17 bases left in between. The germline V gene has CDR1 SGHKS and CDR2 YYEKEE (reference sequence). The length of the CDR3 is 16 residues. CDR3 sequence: CASSLRSGGVSTEAFF. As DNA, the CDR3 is TGTGCCAGCAGCTTGCGTTCGGGGGGCGTGAGCACTGAAGCTTTCTTT.

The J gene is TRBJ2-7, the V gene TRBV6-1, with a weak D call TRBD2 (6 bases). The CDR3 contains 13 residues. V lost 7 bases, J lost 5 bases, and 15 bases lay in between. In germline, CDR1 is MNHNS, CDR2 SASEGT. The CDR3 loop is CASIVAGTDEQYF. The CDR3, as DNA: TGTGCCAGCATAGTGGCGGGGACGGACGAGCAGTACTTC.

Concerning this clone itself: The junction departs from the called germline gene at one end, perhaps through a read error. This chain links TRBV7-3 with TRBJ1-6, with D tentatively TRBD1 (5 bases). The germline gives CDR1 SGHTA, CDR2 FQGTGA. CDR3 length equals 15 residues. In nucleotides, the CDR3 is TGTGCCGGCAGCTCCCTGGGGGGGTATGATTCACCCCTCCACTTT. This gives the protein CAGSSLGGYDSPLHF. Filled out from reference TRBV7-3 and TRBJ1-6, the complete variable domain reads GAGVSQTPSNKVTEKGKYVELRCDPISGHTALYWYRQSLGQGPEFLIYFQGTGAADDSGLPNDRFFAVRPEGSVSTLKIQRTERGDSAVYLCAGSSLGGYDSPLHFGNGTRLTVT.

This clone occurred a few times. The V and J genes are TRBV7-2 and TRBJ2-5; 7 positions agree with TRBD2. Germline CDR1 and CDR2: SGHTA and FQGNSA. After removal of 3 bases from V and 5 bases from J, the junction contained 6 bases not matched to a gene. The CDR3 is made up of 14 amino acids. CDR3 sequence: CASSLGGRWETQYF. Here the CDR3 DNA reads TGTGCCAGCAGCTTGGGGGGGAGGTGGGAGACCCAGTACTTC.

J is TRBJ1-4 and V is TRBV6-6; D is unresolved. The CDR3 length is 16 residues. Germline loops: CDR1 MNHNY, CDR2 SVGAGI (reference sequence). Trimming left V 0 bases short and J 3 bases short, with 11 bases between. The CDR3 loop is CASSYSPSRANEKLFF. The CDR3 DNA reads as TGTGCCAGCAGTTACTCCCCCTCTCGAGCTAATGAAAAACTGTTTTTT.

The DNA of the CDR3 is TGTGCCAGCAGGCCTAGCGGGAGTAGACGACCCTACAATGAGCAGTTCTTC. Translation: CASRPSGSRRPYNEQFF. V and J are TRBV13 and TRBJ2-1, with 10 bases that match TRBD2. The germline CDR1 and CDR2 sequences are PRHDT and FYEKMQ (reference sequence). Unmatched junction bases numbered 10, after V lost 6 bases and J lost 2 bases. The CDR3 covers 17 residues.

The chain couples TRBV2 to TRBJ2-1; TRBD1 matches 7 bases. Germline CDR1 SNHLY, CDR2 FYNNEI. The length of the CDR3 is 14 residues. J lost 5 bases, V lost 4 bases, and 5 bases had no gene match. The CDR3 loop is CASSARGMNNEQFF. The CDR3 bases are TGTGCCAGCAGTGCCAGGGGGATGAACAATGAGCAGTTCTTC.

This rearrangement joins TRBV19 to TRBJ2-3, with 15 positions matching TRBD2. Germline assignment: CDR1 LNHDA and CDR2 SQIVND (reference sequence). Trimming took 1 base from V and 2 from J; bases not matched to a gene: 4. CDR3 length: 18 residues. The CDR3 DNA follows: TGTGCCAGTAGTATAGTGGGACTAGCGGGGGGCCCCACAGATACGCAGTATTTT. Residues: CASSIVGLAGGPTDTQYF.

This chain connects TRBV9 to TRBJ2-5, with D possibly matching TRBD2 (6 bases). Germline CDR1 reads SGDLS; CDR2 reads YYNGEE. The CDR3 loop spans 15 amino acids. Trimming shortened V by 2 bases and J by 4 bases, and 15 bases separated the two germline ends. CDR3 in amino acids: CASSVLREYGETQYF. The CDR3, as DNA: TGTGCCAGCAGCGTGTTACGGGAGTATGGAGAGACCCAGTACTTC.

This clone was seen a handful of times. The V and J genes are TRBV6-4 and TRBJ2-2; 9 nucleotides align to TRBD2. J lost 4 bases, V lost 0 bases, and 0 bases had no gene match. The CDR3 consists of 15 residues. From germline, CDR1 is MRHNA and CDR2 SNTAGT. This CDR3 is CASSDSSGSTGELFF. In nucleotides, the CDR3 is TGTGCCAGCAGTGACTCTAGCGGGAGCACCGGGGAGCTGTTTTTT.

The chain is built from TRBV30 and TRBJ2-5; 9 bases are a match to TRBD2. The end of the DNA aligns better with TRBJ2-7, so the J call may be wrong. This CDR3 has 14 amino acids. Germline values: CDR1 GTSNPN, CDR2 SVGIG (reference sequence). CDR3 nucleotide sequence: TGTGCCTGGAGACCAGCGGGGGGCGGCTACGAGCAGTACTTC. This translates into CAWRPAGGGYEQYF.

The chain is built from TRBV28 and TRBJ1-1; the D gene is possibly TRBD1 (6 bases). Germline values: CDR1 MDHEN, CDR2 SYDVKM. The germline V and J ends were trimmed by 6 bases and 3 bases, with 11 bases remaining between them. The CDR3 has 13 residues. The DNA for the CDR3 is TGTGCCAGCAGCCCAGACAGGTACACTGAAGCTTTCTTT. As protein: CASSPDRYTEAFF.